These 30 T cell receptor beta chains were all obtained from the same sample, sequenced in a study of T-cell memory formation after mild COVID-19. TCRdb re-derived calls from the 5' RACE reads in MiXCR, one entry per CDR3 protein. The sample lists about 200,000 distinct CDR3 sequences; about 9.2% were seen once. Sequencing was carried out using PBMCs or a T cell subset sorted from them (not recorded which). Receptors originate from a man aged 18 to 30 who had mild COVID-19 (a few samples of this study predate the infection). Cell type and time point are not known.

This chain connects TRBV7-2 to TRBJ1-1, with 7 positions matching TRBD1. From germline, CDR1 is SGHTA and CDR2 FQGNSA. The V gene end was trimmed by 0 bases and the J gene end by 7 bases; junction bases not matched to a gene: 5. The CDR3 is 14 residues long. In DNA, the CDR3 is TGTGCCAGCAGCTTAGCCGACAGGGACGGTGAAGCTTTCTTT. This gives the protein CASSLADRDGEAFF.

The chain recombines TRBV28 with TRBJ1-5; D uncertain. Germline lookup yields CDR1 MDHEN and CDR2 SYDVKM. V was cut by 6 bases and J by 7 bases, with 10 bases left in between. The CDR3 length is 12 residues. CDR3: CASSEGVQPQHF. Here the CDR3 DNA reads TGTGCCAGCAGCGAGGGAGTGCAGCCCCAGCATTTT.

This clonotype was observed a handful of times. V usage is TRBV9 and J usage is TRBJ2-5; no definite D call. Germline V lookup: CDR1 SGDLS, CDR2 YYNGEE. This CDR3 region has 11 residues. Trimming stripped 2 bases from V and 5 bases from J, with 4 bases between. The CDR3 spells CASSVDETQYF. CDR3 coding DNA: TGTGCCAGCAGCGTCGACGAGACCCAGTACTTC.

Many counts were recorded for this clonotype. The CDR3 loop reads CASGNGGAETQYF. Written as DNA, the CDR3 is TGTGCGAGCGGGAACGGCGGGGCAGAGACCCAGTACTTC. The V gene is TRBV7-6, the J gene TRBJ2-5, with 7 positions matching TRBD2. Germline CDR1 SGHVS, CDR2 FNYEAQ. The CDR3 length is 13 residues. Full variable domain (remainder filled in from reference TRBV7-6 and TRBJ2-5): GAGVSQSPRYKVTKRGQDVALRCDPISGHVSLYWYRQALGQGPEFLTYFNYEAQQDKSGLPNDRFSAERPEGSISTLTIQRTEQRDSAMYRCASGNGGAETQYFGPGTRLLVL.

The chain recombines TRBV12-3 or TRBV12-4 with TRBJ2-1, with 10 bases matching TRBD2. Germline trimming cut 5 bases from V and 3 bases from J; bases unmatched to any gene: 4. The CDR3 covers 15 residues. CDR3 in amino acids: CASSLSGGYYNEQFF. For the CDR3, the DNA is TGTGCCAGCAGTCTTAGCGGGGGGTACTACAATGAGCAGTTCTTC.

This clonotype occurred a few times. The chain employs TRBV6-5 and TRBJ2-5, with D possibly matching TRBD2 (6 bases). Germline V gives CDR1 MNHEY, CDR2 SVGAGI. This CDR3 has 13 amino acids. Trimming pared 5 bases from V and 5 bases from J, leaving 12 bases between. The CDR3 DNA is TGTGCCAGCAGTACCGTAGGGAGGGAGACCCAGTACTTC. It codes for CASSTVGRETQYF.

This clonotype was observed a few times. The chain employs TRBV20-1 and TRBJ1-4; D gene unclear. The V and J ends lost 3 bases and 11 bases respectively, with 19 bases between them. In germline, CDR1 is DFQATT, CDR2 SNEGSKA (reference sequence). This CDR3 comprises 14 residues. The CDR3 spells CSARPLAGSPKLFF. CDR3 in DNA: TGCAGTGCTAGGCCTCTTGCCGGTAGTCCGAAACTGTTTTTT.

This chain uses TRBV19 with TRBJ1-1; 7 nucleotides agree with TRBD1. CDR1 is LNHDA and CDR2 is SQIVND in the germline V gene (reference sequence). The CDR3 has 16 residues. Germline trimming cut 2 bases from V and 1 base from J; bases unmatched to any gene: 7. This chain's CDR3 is CASSIMRDRPNTEAFF. In DNA, the CDR3 is TGTGCCAGTAGTATAATGCGGGACAGACCGAACACTGAAGCTTTCTTT.

This clonotype was counted ten times or more. The genes are TRBV5-1 and TRBJ1-2; D is undetermined. The CDR3 sequence is 15 residues long. Between the trimmed V and J ends, which lost 0 bases and 2 bases, there was a span of 11 bases. CDR1 SGHRS and CDR2 YFSETQ come from the germline V gene. CDR3 loop: CASSLAAGDNYGYTF. In DNA, the CDR3 is TGCGCCAGCAGCTTGGCTGCAGGAGACAACTATGGCTACACCTTC.

The sample holds a few counts of this clonotype. The chain carries TRBV9 and TRBJ1-2; no clear D gene. The germline CDR1 and CDR2 sequences are SGDLS and YYNGEE. Trimming shortened V by 3 bases and J by 4 bases, and 13 bases separated the two germline ends. CDR3 length equals 14 residues. CDR3 residues: CASSALGPGYGYTF. The CDR3 DNA is TGTGCCAGCAGCGCCCTAGGGCCGGGCTATGGCTACACCTTC.

This clonotype has a count of ten or more. The chain couples TRBV20-1 to TRBJ2-5, with TRBD2 identical over 10 bases. The V gene's germline CDR1 is DFQATT and CDR2 SNEGSKA (reference sequence). J gave up 4 bases and V 6 bases, and 8 bases lay outside the gene matches. The CDR3 has 14 residues. In DNA, the CDR3 is TGCAGTGCCGCCATAGCGGGGGGTTTAGAGACCCAGTACTTC. Protein sequence: CSAAIAGGLETQYF.

This clonotype was picked up many times. This chain connects TRBV12-3 or TRBV12-4 to TRBJ1-1, with D unclear. The length of the CDR3 is 14 residues. The germline V and J ends were trimmed by 5 bases and 1 base, with 11 bases remaining between them. The chain's CDR3 is CASSREYSNTEAFF. The CDR3 DNA is TGTGCCAGCAGTCGGGAGTATTCGAACACTGAAGCTTTCTTT.

This clonotype has more than one count but fewer than ten. The chain employs TRBV7-2 and TRBJ2-6; D may match TRBD1 or TRBD2 (5 bases each). Trimming removed 5 bases from V and 2 bases from J, with 7 bases in between. Germline V gene sequence: CDR1 SGHTA, CDR2 FQGNSA. There are 14 residues in the CDR3. The CDR3 coding sequence is TGTGCCAGCAGCCCGGGACCTGGGGCCAACGTCCTGACTTTC. Its protein product is CASSPGPGANVLTF.

This clonotype was seen ten or more times. V usage is TRBV2 and J usage is TRBJ1-2; D possibly corresponds to TRBD1 (5 bases). Trimming took off 3 bases at V and 5 bases at J, with 7 bases between the two ends. The germline V gene encodes CDR1 SNHLY and CDR2 FYNNEI. The CDR3 length is 12 residues. The CDR3 DNA follows: TGTGCCAGCAGTGAGGGGGGATATGGCTACACCTTC. It codes for CASSEGGYGYTF.

J is TRBJ2-7 and V is TRBV10-3; tentative D call: TRBD1 (5 bases). The germline V gene has CDR1 ENHRY and CDR2 SYGVKD. V was shortened by 2 bases and J by 0 bases, with 11 bases between the two germline ends. This CDR3 is 15 amino acids long. This CDR3 is CAISEGARVSYEQYF. The CDR3 bases are TGTGCCATCAGTGAGGGCGCCAGGGTCTCCTACGAGCAGTACTTC.

The chain combines TRBV29-1 with TRBJ1-5; weak D call: TRBD1 (6 bases). Germline CDR1 reads SQVTM; CDR2 reads ANQGSEA. This CDR3 comprises 14 residues. Trimming took 4 bases from V and 5 from J, leaving 15 bases between them. CDR3 region: CSVGEGTLDQPQHF. CDR3 nucleotide sequence: TGCAGCGTTGGGGAGGGGACACTTGATCAGCCCCAGCATTTT.

This sequence joins TRBV7-2 and TRBJ2-5; the D is unclear. Trimming removed 0 bases at V and 2 bases at J, with 10 bases between. The CDR3 contains 15 residues. CDR1 and CDR2 (germline): SGHTA, FQGNSA. The CDR3 DNA is TGTGCCAGCAGCTTAGCCTGGGGTTCACAAGAGACCCAGTACTTC. Translation gives CASSLAWGSQETQYF.

The chain recombines TRBV20-1 with TRBJ2-5; 13 nucleotides match TRBD2. Germline assignment: CDR1 DFQATT and CDR2 SNEGSKA (reference sequence). There are 15 residues in the CDR3. Germline trimming cut 5 bases from V and 2 bases from J; bases unmatched to any gene: 5. The CDR3 bases are TGCAGTGCTCCTGGGACTAGCGGGGCTCAAGAGACCCAGTACTTC. As protein: CSAPGTSGAQETQYF.

The V and J genes are TRBV3-1 and TRBJ2-6, with D maybe TRBD1 (5 bases). CDR1 is LGHDT and CDR2 is YNNKEL in the germline V gene (reference sequence). CDR3 size: 17 residues. V was shortened by 0 bases and J by 0 bases, with 9 bases between the two germline ends. As DNA, the CDR3 is TGTGCCAGCAGCCAAGATCTGGGGCGCTCTGGGGCCAACGTCCTGACTTTC. It is translated as CASSQDLGRSGANVLTF.

The CDR3 DNA reads TGTGCCAGTAGTATGCAGGATACGGGAAACACCATATATTTT. Its translation is CASSMQDTGNTIYF. The chain is built from TRBV19 and TRBJ1-3, with D uncertain. With 3 bases removed from V and 4 bases from J, the gap between germline ends came to 10 bases. The CDR3 sequence is 14 residues long. Germline loops: CDR1 LNHDA, CDR2 SQIVND (reference sequence).

This chain connects TRBV7-9 to TRBJ2-7; the match to TRBD2 covers 7 bases. The length of the CDR3 is 13 residues. Germline CDR1 is SEHNR and CDR2 is FQNEAQ (reference sequence). The CDR3 region is CASSFTTSEWLHV. In nucleotides, the CDR3 is TGTGCCAGCAGCTTTACCACTAGCGAATGGCTTCACGTC.

This clonotype was observed at least ten times. Here the CDR3 reads CASSLDPGGNGYTF. The CDR3 nucleotides read TGTGCCAGCAGTTTGGACCCAGGGGGCAATGGCTACACCTTC. The V gene is TRBV7-6, the J gene TRBJ1-2, with TRBD1 matching over 8 bases. The V gene's germline CDR1 is SGHVS and CDR2 FNYEAQ. This CDR3 contains 14 residues. Trimming at V came to 6 bases and at J to 6 bases, leaving 9 bases not matched to a gene.

This chain joins TRBV28 and TRBJ2-7, with 9 bases matching TRBD2. The CDR3 totals 12 residues. V dropped 8 bases and J dropped 4; count of bases not matched to a gene: 3. The germline gives CDR1 MDHEN, CDR2 SYDVKM. CDR3 DNA: TGTGCCAGCGGACTAGCGCTATACGAGCAGTACGTC. Translating gives CASGLALYEQYV.

The table lists this clonotype with a few counts. The chain has TRBV11-2 and TRBJ2-4; D assignment may be TRBD1 or TRBD2 (5 bases each). Germline V gene lookup returns CDR1 SGHAT and CDR2 FQNNGV. The ends were cut back, 1 base at V and 0 bases at J, with 10 bases in the middle. This CDR3 is built from 16 residues. The DNA of the CDR3 is TGTGCCAGCAGCTTAGTTGGGGGTATAGCCAAAAACATTCAGTACTTC. This sequence encodes CASSLVGGIAKNIQYF.

This clonotype was observed a few times. This chain links TRBV5-1 with TRBJ2-7; 7 bases are a match to TRBD1. The trim removed 0 bases at V and 3 bases at J, leaving 3 bases unmatched. Germline V lookup: CDR1 SGHRS, CDR2 YFSETQ. This CDR3 is 14 amino acids long. The CDR3 nucleotides read TGCGCCAGCAGCTTGGGACAGGGTTACTACGAGCAGTACGTC. It yields the protein CASSLGQGYYEQYV.

V is TRBV10-3 and J is TRBJ1-5; tentative D call: TRBD1 (6 bases). The germline V and J ends were trimmed by 6 bases and 7 bases, with 10 bases remaining between them. There are 12 residues in the CDR3. Looked up from germline, CDR1 is ENHRY and CDR2 is SYGVKD. DNA of the CDR3: TGTGCCATCAGCGAGGGGGGGCAGCCCCAGCATTTT. Translated, it gives CAISEGGQPQHF.

This clonotype has just a few counts. At one end the junction does not follow the germline gene, possibly because of a read error. This chain connects TRBV7-2 to TRBJ2-3, with 8 bases fitting TRBD2. The CDR3 contains 14 residues. Per the germline V gene, CDR1 is SGHTA and CDR2 is FQGNSA. This CDR3 reads CASTLAGLITTQYF. The CDR3 DNA reads TGTGCCAGCACCTTAGCGGGGCTTATAACTACGCAGTATTTT.

CDR3 coding DNA: TGCAGTGCTAGGCAACAGGGACGTGGATACGAGCAGTACTTC. It encodes CSARQQGRGYEQYF. This chain links TRBV20-1 with TRBJ2-7, with a weak D call TRBD1 (6 bases). This CDR3 spans 14 amino acids. Trimming took 3 bases from V and 4 from J, leaving 16 bases between them. In germline, CDR1 is DFQATT, CDR2 SNEGSKA (reference sequence).

This clonotype occurred a few times. DNA of the CDR3: TGCGCCAGCAGCCCTGGTTCTCACCAAGAGACCCAGTACTTC. As protein: CASSPGSHQETQYF. This chain connects TRBV5-1 to TRBJ2-5; D is uncertain. The germline V and J ends were trimmed by 4 bases and 0 bases, with 10 bases remaining between them. CDR3 size: 14 residues. Germline CDR1 reads SGHRS; CDR2 reads YFSETQ.

In this sample, this clonotype turned up a few times. This sequence joins TRBV20-1 and TRBJ2-5; no firm D call. The CDR3 sequence is 12 residues long. Trimming cost V 3 bases and J 5 bases, with 10 bases left between them. Germline V lookup: CDR1 DFQATT, CDR2 SNEGSKA (reference sequence). The CDR3 DNA reads as TGCAGTGCTAGTGATCCCCTGGAGACCCAGTACTTC. This codes for CSASDPLETQYF.